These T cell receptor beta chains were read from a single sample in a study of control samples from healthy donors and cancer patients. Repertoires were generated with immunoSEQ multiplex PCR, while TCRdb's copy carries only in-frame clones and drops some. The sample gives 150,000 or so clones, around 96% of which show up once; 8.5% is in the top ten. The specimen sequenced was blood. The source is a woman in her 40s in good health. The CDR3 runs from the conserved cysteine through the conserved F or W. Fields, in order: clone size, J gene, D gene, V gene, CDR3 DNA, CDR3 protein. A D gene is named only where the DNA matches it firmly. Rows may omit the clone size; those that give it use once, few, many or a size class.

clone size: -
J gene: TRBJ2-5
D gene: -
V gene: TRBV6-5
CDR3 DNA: TGTGCCAGCAGCCCGGCTCCGGGGATTGAGACCCAGTACTTC
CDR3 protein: CASSPAPGIETQYF

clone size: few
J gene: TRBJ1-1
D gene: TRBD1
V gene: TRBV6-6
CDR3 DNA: TGTGCCAGCGGACAGGGGGCTGAAGCTTTCTTT
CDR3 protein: CASGQGAEAFF

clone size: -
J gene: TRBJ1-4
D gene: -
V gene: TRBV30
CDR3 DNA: TGTGCCTGGAGCGAGGGATTCGTTAATGAAAAACTGTTTTTT
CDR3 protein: CAWSEGFVNEKLFF

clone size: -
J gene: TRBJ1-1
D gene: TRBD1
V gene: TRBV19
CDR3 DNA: TGTGCCAGTCTCCTGGACAGGGGGGGGACTGAAGCTTTCTTT
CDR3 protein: CASLLDRGGTEAFF

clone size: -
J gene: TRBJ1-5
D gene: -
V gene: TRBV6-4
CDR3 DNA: TGTGCCAGCAGTGGGGATCGCAATCAGCCCCAGCATTTT
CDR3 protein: CASSGDRNQPQHF

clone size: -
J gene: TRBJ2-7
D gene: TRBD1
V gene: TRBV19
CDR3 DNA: TGTGCCGCCAGTACCCCACCCGGGACAGGGTACCACGAGCAGTACTTC
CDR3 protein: CAASTPPGTGYHEQYF

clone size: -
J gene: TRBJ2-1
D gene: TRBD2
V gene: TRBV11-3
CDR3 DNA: TGTGCCAGCAGCTTAGGAGCGGGGGGCCTAAGCTCCTACAATGAGCAGTTCTTC
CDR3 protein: CASSLGAGGLSSYNEQFF

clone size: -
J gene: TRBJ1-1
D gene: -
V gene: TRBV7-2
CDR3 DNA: TGTGCCAGCAGCTTAGGGGCAAACCAGGGGAAAGGTGAAGCTTTCTTT
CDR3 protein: CASSLGANQGKGEAFF

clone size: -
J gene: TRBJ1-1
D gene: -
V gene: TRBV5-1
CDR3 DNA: TGCGCCAGCAGCTTCTCGGGGAACACTGAAGCTTTCTTT
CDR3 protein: CASSFSGNTEAFF

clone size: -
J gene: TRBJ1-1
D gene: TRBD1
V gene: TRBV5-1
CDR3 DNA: TGCGCCAGCAGCCCCAACCCGGGACAGAGAGCGTCTGAAGCTTTCTTT
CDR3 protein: CASSPNPGQRASEAFF

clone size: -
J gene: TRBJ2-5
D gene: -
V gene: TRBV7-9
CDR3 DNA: TGTGCCAGCACCATAGGCGGCGGCGGGGAGACCCAGTACTTC
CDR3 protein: CASTIGGGGETQYF

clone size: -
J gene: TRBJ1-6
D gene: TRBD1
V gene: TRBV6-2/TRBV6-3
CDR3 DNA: TGTGCCAGCAGCACGGACAGGGGTCCTTCACCCCTCCACTTT
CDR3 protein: CASSTDRGPSPLHF

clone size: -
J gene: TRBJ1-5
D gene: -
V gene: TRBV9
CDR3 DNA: TGTGCCAGCGGACAGAATCAGCCCCAGCATTTT
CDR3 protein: CASGQNQPQHF

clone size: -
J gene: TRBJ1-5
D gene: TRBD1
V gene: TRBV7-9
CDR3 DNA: TGTGCCAGCAGCCTCGGACAGGGCCAACAGCCCCAGCATTTT
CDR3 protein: CASSLGQGQQPQHF

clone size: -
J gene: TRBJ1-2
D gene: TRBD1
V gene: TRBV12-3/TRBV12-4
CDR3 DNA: TGTGCCAGCAGTACAGGGGCAGACGGCTACACCTTC
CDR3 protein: CASSTGADGYTF

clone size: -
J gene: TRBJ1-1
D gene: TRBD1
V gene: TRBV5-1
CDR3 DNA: TGCGCCAGCAGCTTGGCCGGGACAGGGGGAGTCTTGACGACTGAAGCTTTCTTT
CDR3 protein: CASSLAGTGGVLTTEAFF

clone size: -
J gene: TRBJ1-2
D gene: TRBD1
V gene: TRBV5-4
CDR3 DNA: TGTGCCAGCAGCTTGGAACAGGGGGCATATGGCTACACCTTC
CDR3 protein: CASSLEQGAYGYTF

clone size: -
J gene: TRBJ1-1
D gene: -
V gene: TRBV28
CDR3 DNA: TGTGCCAGCAGTTCGGGAGGTCTGAAGGCTTTCTTT
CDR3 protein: CASSSGGLKAFF

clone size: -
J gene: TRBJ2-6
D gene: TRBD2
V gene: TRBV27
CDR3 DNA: TGTGCCAGCAGTCTCCGGACTAGCGGGAGGTCCGGGGCCAACGTCCTGACTTTC
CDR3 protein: CASSLRTSGRSGANVLTF

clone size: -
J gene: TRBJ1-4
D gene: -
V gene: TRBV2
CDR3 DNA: TGTGCCACCAACTTCCGGGAGCATAATGAAAAACTGTTTTTT
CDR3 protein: CATNFREHNEKLFF

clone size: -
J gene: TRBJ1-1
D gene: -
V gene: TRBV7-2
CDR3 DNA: TGTGCCAGCAGCTCACGGGTATACCCCATGAACACTGAAGCTTTCTTT
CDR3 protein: CASSSRVYPMNTEAFF

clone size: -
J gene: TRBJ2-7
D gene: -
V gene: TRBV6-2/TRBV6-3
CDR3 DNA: TGTGCCAGCAGTTACGGACATGCTTCGGACGAGCAGTACTTC
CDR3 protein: CASSYGHASDEQYF

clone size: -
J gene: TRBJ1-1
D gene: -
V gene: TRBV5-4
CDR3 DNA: TGTGCCAGCAGCTTGGCGGGGGCGAACACTGAAGCTTTCTTT
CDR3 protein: CASSLAGANTEAFF

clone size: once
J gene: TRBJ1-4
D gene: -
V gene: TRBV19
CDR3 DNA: TGTGCCAGTAACGTAGGGTTACGGTTCAATGAAAAACTGTTTTTT
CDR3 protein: CASNVGLRFNEKLFF

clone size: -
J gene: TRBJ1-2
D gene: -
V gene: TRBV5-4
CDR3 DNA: TGTGCCAGCAGCCCAGGGACGGCTAACTATGGCTACACCTTC
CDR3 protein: CASSPGTANYGYTF

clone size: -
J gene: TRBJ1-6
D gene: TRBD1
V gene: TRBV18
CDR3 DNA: TGTGCCAGCTCACCAGACTACAGGGGCTATAATTCACCCCTCCACTTT
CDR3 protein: CASSPDYRGYNSPLHF

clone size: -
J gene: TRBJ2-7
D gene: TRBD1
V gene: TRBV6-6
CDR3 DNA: TGTGCCACCTCATGGGACAGGGTCTCCTACGAGCAGTACTTC
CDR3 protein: CATSWDRVSYEQYF

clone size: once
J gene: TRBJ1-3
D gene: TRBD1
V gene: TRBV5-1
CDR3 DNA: TGCGCCAGCAGCTTGGAGCCGGGGACAGATGGAAACACCATATATTTT
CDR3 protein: CASSLEPGTDGNTIYF

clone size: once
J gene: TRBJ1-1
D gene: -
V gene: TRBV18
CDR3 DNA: TGTGCCAGCTCACCACCGTTTTGGGGCCAGAACACTGAAGCTTTCTTT
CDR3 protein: CASSPPFWGQNTEAFF

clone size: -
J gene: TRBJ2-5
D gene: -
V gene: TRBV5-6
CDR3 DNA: TGTGCCAGCAGCTTGCCAGGGGCGACCCAGTACTTC
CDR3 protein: CASSLPGATQYF

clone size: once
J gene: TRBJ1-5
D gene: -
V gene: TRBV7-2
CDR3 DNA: TGTGCCAGCAGCTTAGTACGCAATCAGCCCCAGCATTTT
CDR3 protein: CASSLVRNQPQHF

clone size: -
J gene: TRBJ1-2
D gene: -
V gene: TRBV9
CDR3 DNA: TGTGCCAGCAGCCCCCTAGAGGGTGGCTACACCTTC
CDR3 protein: CASSPLEGGYTF

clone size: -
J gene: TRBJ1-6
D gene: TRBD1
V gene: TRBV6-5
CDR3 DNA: TGTGCCAGCAGTTACTCGACCGGGACAGGGCGGTCACCCCTCCACTTT
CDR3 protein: CASSYSTGTGRSPLHF

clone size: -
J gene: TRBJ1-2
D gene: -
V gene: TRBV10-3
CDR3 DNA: TGTGCCATCAGTGACGCTCCCGAATATGGCTACACCTTC
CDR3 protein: CAISDAPEYGYTF

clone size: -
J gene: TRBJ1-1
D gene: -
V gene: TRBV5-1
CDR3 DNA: TGCGCCAGCAGCACCTCAGGGACGAACACTGAAGCTTTCTTT
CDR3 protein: CASSTSGTNTEAFF

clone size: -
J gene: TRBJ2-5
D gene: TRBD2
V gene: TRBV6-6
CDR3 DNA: TGTGCCAGCAGTCCGGGGGGGGGTATAGGAGAGACCCAGTACTTC
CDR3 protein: CASSPGGGIGETQYF

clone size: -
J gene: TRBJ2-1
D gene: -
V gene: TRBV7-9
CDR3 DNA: TGTGCCAGCAGCCCCTTAGTTGAGCAGTTCTTC
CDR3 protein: CASSPLVEQFF

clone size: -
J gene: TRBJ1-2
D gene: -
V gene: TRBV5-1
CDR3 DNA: TGCGCCAGCAGCGGAGAGGATTTCTATGGCTACACCTTC
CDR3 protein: CASSGEDFYGYTF

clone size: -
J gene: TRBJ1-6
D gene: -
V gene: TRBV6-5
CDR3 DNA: TGTGCCAGCAGTTACTCCGACGTCGATAATAATTCACCCCTCCACTTT
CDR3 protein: CASSYSDVDNNSPLHF

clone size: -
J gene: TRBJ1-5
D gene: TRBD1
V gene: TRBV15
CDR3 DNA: TGTGCCACCAGCAGAACACAGGGGTTGAAGCCCCAGCATTTT
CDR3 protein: CATSRTQGLKPQHF

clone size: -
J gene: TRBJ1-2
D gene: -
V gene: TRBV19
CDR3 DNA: TGTGCCAGTAGTCCTGGAGCGGAACGACCCTATGGCTACACCTTC
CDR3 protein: CASSPGAERPYGYTF

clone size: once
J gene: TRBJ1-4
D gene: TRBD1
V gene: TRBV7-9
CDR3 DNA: TGTGCCAGCAGCTTCCGGGACAGGGGAGGTTTTAATGAAAAACTGTTTTTT
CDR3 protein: CASSFRDRGGFNEKLFF

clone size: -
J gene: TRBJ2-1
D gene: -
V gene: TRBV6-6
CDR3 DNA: TGTGCCAGCAGCCTCCGGGACGGCACAAACAATGAGCAGTTCTTC
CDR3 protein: CASSLRDGTNNEQFF

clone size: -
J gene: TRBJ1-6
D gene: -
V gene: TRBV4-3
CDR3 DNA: TGCGCCAGCAGCCAATATCCAGTGTCCAGCTCCTATAATTCACCCCTCCACTTT
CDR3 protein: CASSQYPVSSSYNSPLHF